This T cell receptor (beta chain) appears in the sequencing data of a study of low-dose radiotherapy and immunotherapy resistance in tumors. Study-level information: Cohort 1 was given 0.5 Gy fractions every 2 weeks, 6.5 Gy in total. Patients were treated with intravenous nivolumab at 240 mg every two weeks and were also dosed with ipilimumab at 1 mg/kg every six weeks.

Solid tumors that lacked tumor-infiltrating lymphocytes and were advanced were present in eligible patients. This clonotype was seen more than once but under ten times. Priming of first-strand cDNA relied on TRAV- and TRBV-specific primers (covering alpha and beta chains). Over about 19 PCR cycles, TCRs were amplified from a constant-region primer and V-primer adapter. mRNA, after isolation, was amplified by in vitro transcription. TCRdb re-called the reads through MiXCR, storing one row per CDR3 protein. Of about 7,100 distinct CDR3 sequences in the sample, roughly 50% were seen once. Deletions cut 2 bases from V and 4 bases from J, with 10 bases between. The CDR3 runs 14 residues. The germline V gene has CDR1 SGDLS and CDR2 YYNGEE.

The genes are TRBV9 and TRBJ1-3; unclear D gene. The TCR sequence derives from a human donor with advanced metastatic prostate, ovarian, gallbladder or colorectal cancer (not recorded which). This table probably holds off-target reads from a library built for another chain. This CDR3 reads CASSVGAEGNTIYF. Written as DNA, the CDR3 is TGTGCCAGCAGCGTGGGTGCGGAGGGAAACACCATATATTTT.